This TCR beta chain was profiled in a study of beta chain features in type 1 diabetes. Study conclusions and caveats: Insertions were fewer and deletions more numerous at VDJ junctions in type 1 diabetes patients. Sequencing from cDNA could over-represent high-TCR-expressing cells. All four CD4+ subsets from Type 1 diabetes patients carried moderately but significantly shorter TCRB CDR3s.

Isolated RNA was reverse transcribed in full, so expressed TCRB transcripts were sequenced. TCRdb keeps only in-frame clones here, not all; method: immunoSEQ multiplex PCR. The sample yields around 650,000 clones, under 15% seen once. CD4+ cells of the naive, central memory, regulatory and stem cell-like memory types were sorted via CD45RO/CCR7/CD25/CD127/CD95/CD27. Note on this clone: Antigen unknown.

The sample comprised naive CD4+ T cells from blood. This receptor was identified in a man in his thirties or forties with type 1 diabetes.

The CDR3 protein is CASSTRAGTGGLQETQYF. The CDR3 DNA is TGTGCCAGCAGCACCCGAGCCGGGACAGGGGGTCTCCAAGAGACCCAGTACTTC. This sequence joins TRBV9 and TRBJ2-5, with TRBD1 identical over 11 bases. With V trimmed by 4 bases and J by 1 base, 12 bases remained unmatched. Germline lookup yields CDR1 SGDLS and CDR2 YYNGEE. The CDR3 spans 18 residues.